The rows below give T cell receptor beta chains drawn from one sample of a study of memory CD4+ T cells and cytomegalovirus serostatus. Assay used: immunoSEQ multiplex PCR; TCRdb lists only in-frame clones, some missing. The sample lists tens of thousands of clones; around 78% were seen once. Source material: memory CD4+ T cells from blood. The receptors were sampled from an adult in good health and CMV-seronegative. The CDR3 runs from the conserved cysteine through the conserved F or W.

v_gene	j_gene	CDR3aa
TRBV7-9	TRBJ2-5	CASSLETQYF
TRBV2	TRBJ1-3	CASSVGISGNTIYF
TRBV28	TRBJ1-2	CASRTGAGYTF
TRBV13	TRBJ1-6	CASSLGDRDNSPLHF
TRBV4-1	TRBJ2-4	CASSQVVAGGAKNIQYF
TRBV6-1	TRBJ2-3	CASSNFGQFADTQYF
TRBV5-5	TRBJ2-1	CASTPGQGRGDEQFF
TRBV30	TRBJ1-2	CAWSRDRPYGYTF
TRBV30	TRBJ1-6	CAWSVSGHSPFSPLHF
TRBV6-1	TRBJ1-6	CASTPARQDSPLHF
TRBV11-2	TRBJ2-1	CASSHVENEQFF
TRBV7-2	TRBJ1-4	CAGTFEGTLFF
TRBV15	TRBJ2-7	CATEPPNSYEQYF
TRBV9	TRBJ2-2	CASSVGATGELFF
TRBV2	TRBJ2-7	CAISGQGHPYF
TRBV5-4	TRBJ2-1	CASSRSGGRSSYNEQFF
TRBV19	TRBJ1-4	CASSWGLNEKLFF
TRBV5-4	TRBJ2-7	CASSWDRATSYEQYF
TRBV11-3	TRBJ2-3	CASSLGLAVTDTQYF
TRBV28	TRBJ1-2	CASRTTGTGSGYTF
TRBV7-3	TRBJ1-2	CASSASRQDRVKGYTF
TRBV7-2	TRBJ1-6	CASSLYGQGGNSPLHF
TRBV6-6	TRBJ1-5	CASNIRGGQPQHF
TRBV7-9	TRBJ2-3	CASSLIAWGDTQYF
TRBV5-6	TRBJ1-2	CASSFGTGSSANYGYTF
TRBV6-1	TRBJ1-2	CASSEGLNQGYGYTF
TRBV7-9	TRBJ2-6	CASSLAGSGANVLTF
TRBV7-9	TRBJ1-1	CASSFNAEAFF
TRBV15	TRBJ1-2	CATSSIDRYGGYTF
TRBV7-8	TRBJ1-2	CASSPGAQTHQHGYTF
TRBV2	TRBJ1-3	CASSESGLRNTIYF
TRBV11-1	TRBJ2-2	CASRSPGLATGELFF